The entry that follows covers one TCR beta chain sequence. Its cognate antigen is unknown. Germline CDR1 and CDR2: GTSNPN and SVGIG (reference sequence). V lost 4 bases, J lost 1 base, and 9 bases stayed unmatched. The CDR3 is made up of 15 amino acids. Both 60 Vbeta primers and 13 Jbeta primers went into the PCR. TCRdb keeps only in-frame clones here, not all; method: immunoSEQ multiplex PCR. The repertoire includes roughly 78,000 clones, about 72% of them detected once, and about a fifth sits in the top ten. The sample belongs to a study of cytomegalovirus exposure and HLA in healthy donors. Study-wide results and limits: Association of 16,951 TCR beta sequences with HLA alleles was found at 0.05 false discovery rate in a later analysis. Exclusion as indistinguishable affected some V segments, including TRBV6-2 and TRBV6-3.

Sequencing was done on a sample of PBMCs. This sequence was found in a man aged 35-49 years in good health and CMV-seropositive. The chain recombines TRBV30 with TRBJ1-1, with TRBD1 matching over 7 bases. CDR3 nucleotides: TGTGCCTGGACGTATACAGGGGATGGGAACACTGAAGCTTTCTTT. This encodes CAWTYTGDGNTEAFF.